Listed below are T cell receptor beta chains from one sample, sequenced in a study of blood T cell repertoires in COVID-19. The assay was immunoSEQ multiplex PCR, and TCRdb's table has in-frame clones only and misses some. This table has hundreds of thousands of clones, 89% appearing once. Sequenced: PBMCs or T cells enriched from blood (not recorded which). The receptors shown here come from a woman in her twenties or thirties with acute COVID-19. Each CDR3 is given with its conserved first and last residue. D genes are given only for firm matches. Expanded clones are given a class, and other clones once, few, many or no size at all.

CDR3aa: CASSWDILGTEAFF
CDR3nt: TGCGCCAGCAGCTGGGACATTCTAGGCACTGAAGCTTTCTTT
abundance: NA
j_gene: TRBJ1-1
v_gene: TRBV5-1
d_gene: NA

CDR3aa: CASGDSYEQYF
CDR3nt: TGTGCTAGTGGGGACAGCTACGAGCAGTACTTC
abundance: NA
j_gene: TRBJ2-7
v_gene: TRBV12-5
d_gene: NA

CDR3aa: CASSLWGVGTEAFF
CDR3nt: TGTGCCAGCAGTTTATGGGGGGTTGGCACTGAAGCTTTCTTT
abundance: NA
j_gene: TRBJ1-1
v_gene: TRBV27
d_gene: NA

CDR3aa: CASSQDPGVNYGYTF
CDR3nt: TGCGCCAGCAGCCAAGATCCAGGGGTAAACTATGGCTACACCTTC
abundance: once
j_gene: TRBJ1-2
v_gene: TRBV4-1
d_gene: NA

CDR3aa: CASSSQPNTEAFF
CDR3nt: TGTGCCAGCAGCTCACAGCCGAACACTGAAGCTTTCTTT
abundance: NA
j_gene: TRBJ1-1
v_gene: TRBV7-3
d_gene: NA

CDR3aa: CASSARTPGWGYTF
CDR3nt: TGTGCCAGTAGCGCGAGGACACCAGGATGGGGCTACACCTTC
abundance: few
j_gene: TRBJ1-2
v_gene: TRBV19
d_gene: NA

CDR3aa: CASSLGQEYGYTF
CDR3nt: TGTGCCAGCAGCTTGGGACAGGAATATGGCTACACCTTC
abundance: NA
j_gene: TRBJ1-2
v_gene: TRBV5-6
d_gene: NA

CDR3aa: CASSQTGSNYGYTF
CDR3nt: TGTGCCAGCAGCCAGACTGGGTCCAACTATGGCTACACCTTC
abundance: NA
j_gene: TRBJ1-2
v_gene: TRBV3-1/TRBV3-2
d_gene: NA

CDR3aa: CASRGSGVGTDTQYF
CDR3nt: TGTGCCAGCAGGGGTAGCGGGGTGGGCACAGATACGCAGTATTTT
abundance: NA
j_gene: TRBJ2-3
v_gene: TRBV28
d_gene: TRBD2

CDR3aa: CASSQDSATTYEQYF
CDR3nt: TGCGCCAGCAGCCAAGACTCAGCCACTACCTACGAGCAGTACTTC
abundance: NA
j_gene: TRBJ2-7
v_gene: TRBV4-3
d_gene: NA

CDR3aa: CASGLTGTGELFF
CDR3nt: TGTGCTAGTGGCCTTACAGGGACCGGGGAGCTGTTTTTT
abundance: NA
j_gene: TRBJ2-2
v_gene: TRBV12-5
d_gene: NA

CDR3aa: CASSEADRGPETQYF
CDR3nt: TGTGCCAGCAGTGAAGCCGACAGGGGGCCAGAGACCCAGTACTTC
abundance: NA
j_gene: TRBJ2-5
v_gene: TRBV6-1
d_gene: TRBD1

CDR3aa: CASSVGLGRGSGNEQFF
CDR3nt: TGTGCCAGCAGCGTAGGTCTCGGGAGGGGGTCAGGCAATGAGCAGTTCTTC
abundance: NA
j_gene: TRBJ2-1
v_gene: TRBV9
d_gene: TRBD2

CDR3aa: CASSYVMGQGYEQYF
CDR3nt: TGTGCCAGCAGTTACGTTATGGGACAGGGGTACGAGCAGTACTTC
abundance: few
j_gene: TRBJ2-7
v_gene: TRBV6-5
d_gene: TRBD1

CDR3aa: CASSWGTGGTYEQYF
CDR3nt: TGTGCCAGCAGCTGGGGGACAGGGGGGACCTACGAGCAGTACTTC
abundance: NA
j_gene: TRBJ2-7
v_gene: TRBV27
d_gene: TRBD1

CDR3aa: CASSDTSYEQYF
CDR3nt: TGTGCCAGCAGCGACACTTCCTACGAGCAGTACTTC
abundance: NA
j_gene: TRBJ2-7
v_gene: TRBV6-6
d_gene: NA

CDR3aa: CASSEEGQELNEQFF
CDR3nt: TGTGCCAGCAGTGAAGAAGGACAGGAATTAAATGAGCAGTTCTTC
abundance: NA
j_gene: TRBJ2-1
v_gene: TRBV2
d_gene: TRBD1

CDR3aa: CASSYRGGAEAFF
CDR3nt: TGTGCCAGCAGTTACAGGGGAGGCGCTGAAGCTTTCTTT
abundance: NA
j_gene: TRBJ1-1
v_gene: TRBV27
d_gene: TRBD1

CDR3aa: CASSQDSSGGYTF
CDR3nt: TGCGCCAGCAGCCAAGATTCTTCGGGAGGCTACACCTTC
abundance: NA
j_gene: TRBJ1-2
v_gene: TRBV4-1
d_gene: NA

CDR3aa: CASSQDLVLISMNTEAFF
CDR3nt: TGTGCCAGCAGCCAAGATCTTGTGCTAATATCCATGAACACTGAAGCTTTCTTT
abundance: NA
j_gene: TRBJ1-1
v_gene: TRBV3-1/TRBV3-2
d_gene: NA

CDR3aa: CATSRSGLAGGNEQFF
CDR3nt: TGTGCCACCAGCAGATCCGGACTAGCGGGGGGAAATGAGCAGTTCTTC
abundance: NA
j_gene: TRBJ2-1
v_gene: TRBV15
d_gene: TRBD2

CDR3aa: CASSVIRSQSF
CDR3nt: TGTGCCAGCAGTGTGATCCGGAGCCAGAGTTTT
abundance: NA
j_gene: TRBJ2-3
v_gene: TRBV2
d_gene: NA

CDR3aa: CATRDSAYYGYTF
CDR3nt: TGTGCCACCAGGGACAGCGCCTACTATGGCTACACCTTC
abundance: NA
j_gene: TRBJ1-2
v_gene: TRBV19
d_gene: TRBD1

CDR3aa: CASSFTGAEKLFF
CDR3nt: TGTGCCAGCAGCTTCACAGGAGCCGAAAAACTGTTTTTT
abundance: NA
j_gene: TRBJ1-4
v_gene: TRBV5-8
d_gene: NA

CDR3aa: CASSLVLAGNTEAFF
CDR3nt: TGTGCCAGCAGCTTGGTACTTGCCGGGAACACTGAAGCTTTCTTT
abundance: NA
j_gene: TRBJ1-1
v_gene: TRBV5-5
d_gene: NA

CDR3aa: CASGRGQPGNTIYF
CDR3nt: TGTGCTAGTGGTAGGGGACAGCCAGGAAACACCATATATTTT
abundance: NA
j_gene: TRBJ1-3
v_gene: TRBV12-5
d_gene: TRBD1

CDR3aa: CASSTLAGAGNEQFF
CDR3nt: TGTGCCAGCAGCACACTAGCGGGGGCCGGAAATGAGCAGTTCTTC
abundance: NA
j_gene: TRBJ2-1
v_gene: TRBV7-3
d_gene: TRBD2

CDR3aa: CASSLRWADRDRQEEQFF
CDR3nt: TGTGCCAGCAGCTTACGCTGGGCGGACCGGGACAGACAGGAGGAGCAGTTCTTC
abundance: NA
j_gene: TRBJ2-1
v_gene: TRBV7-9
d_gene: TRBD1

CDR3aa: CASSSQGSSYEQYF
CDR3nt: TGCGCCAGCAGTAGCCAGGGGAGCTCCTACGAGCAGTACTTC
abundance: NA
j_gene: TRBJ2-7
v_gene: TRBV5-1
d_gene: NA

CDR3aa: CASSRQGPDTQYF
CDR3nt: TGTGCCAGCAGCAGACAGGGACCAGATACGCAGTATTTT
abundance: NA
j_gene: TRBJ2-3
v_gene: TRBV7-2
d_gene: TRBD1

CDR3aa: CASSLDPRGGYTF
CDR3nt: TGTGCCAGCAGCTTAGATCCGAGAGGGGGCTACACCTTC
abundance: NA
j_gene: TRBJ1-2
v_gene: TRBV11-2
d_gene: NA

CDR3aa: CASIGDRAPGNTIYF
CDR3nt: TGTGCCAGCATTGGAGACAGGGCACCTGGAAACACCATATATTTT
abundance: NA
j_gene: TRBJ1-3
v_gene: TRBV6-5
d_gene: TRBD1

CDR3aa: CASSSDSIAGANTGELFF
CDR3nt: TGTGCCAGCAGCTCGGATAGTATAGCGGGGGCCAACACCGGGGAGCTGTTTTTT
abundance: NA
j_gene: TRBJ2-2
v_gene: TRBV7-9
d_gene: TRBD2

CDR3aa: CASSYRGIAGQETQYF
CDR3nt: TGTGCCAGCAGTTACAGGGGGATAGCGGGGCAAGAGACCCAGTACTTC
abundance: once
j_gene: TRBJ2-5
v_gene: TRBV6-2/TRBV6-3
d_gene: TRBD2

CDR3aa: CACGTGGEKLFF
CDR3nt: TGTGCCTGCGGGACAGGGGGTGAAAAACTGTTTTTT
abundance: NA
j_gene: TRBJ1-4
v_gene: TRBV30
d_gene: TRBD1

CDR3aa: CASSDRGGDADTQYF
CDR3nt: TGTGCCAGCAGTGATAGGGGGGGGGACGCAGATACGCAGTATTTT
abundance: NA
j_gene: TRBJ2-3
v_gene: TRBV2
d_gene: NA

CDR3aa: CASSLADRDKETQYF
CDR3nt: TGTGCCAGCAGCTTGGCCGACAGAGACAAAGAGACCCAGTACTTC
abundance: few
j_gene: TRBJ2-5
v_gene: TRBV7-2
d_gene: NA

CDR3aa: CASSPPSLHEQYF
CDR3nt: TGTGCCAGCTCACCACCAAGCCTCCACGAGCAGTACTTC
abundance: NA
j_gene: TRBJ2-7
v_gene: TRBV18
d_gene: NA

CDR3aa: CSVALAGRTYNEQFF
CDR3nt: TGCAGCGTTGCACTAGCGGGGCGGACTTACAATGAGCAGTTCTTC
abundance: NA
j_gene: TRBJ2-1
v_gene: TRBV29-1
d_gene: TRBD2

CDR3aa: CASSPGTGGVNQPQHF
CDR3nt: TGTGCCAGCTCACCAGGGACAGGGGGTGTTAATCAGCCCCAGCATTTT
abundance: NA
j_gene: TRBJ1-5
v_gene: TRBV18
d_gene: TRBD1

CDR3aa: CASSIDATGVLGQAFF
CDR3nt: TGTGCCAGTAGTATAGATGCGACCGGGGTCTTGGGCCAAGCTTTCTTT
abundance: NA
j_gene: TRBJ1-1
v_gene: TRBV19
d_gene: NA

CDR3aa: CASRGGVGNSPLHF
CDR3nt: TGTGCCAGCAGGGGGGGGGTTGGGAATTCACCCCTCCACTTT
abundance: NA
j_gene: TRBJ1-6
v_gene: TRBV7-9
d_gene: NA

CDR3aa: CASSPLGGGGVSYEQYF
CDR3nt: TGTGCCAGCAGCCCATTAGGTGGTGGGGGGGTGTCCTACGAGCAGTACTTC
abundance: NA
j_gene: TRBJ2-7
v_gene: TRBV9
d_gene: TRBD2

CDR3aa: CASSQDWQGNEKLFF
CDR3nt: TGCGCCAGCAGCCAAGATTGGCAGGGTAATGAAAAACTGTTTTTT
abundance: NA
j_gene: TRBJ1-4
v_gene: TRBV4-1
d_gene: NA

CDR3aa: CASSLGGGPPETQYF
CDR3nt: TGTGCCAGCAGTTTAGGCGGGGGGCCCCCAGAGACCCAGTACTTC
abundance: NA
j_gene: TRBJ2-5
v_gene: TRBV28
d_gene: TRBD2

CDR3aa: CASSAATGDTEAFF
CDR3nt: TGTGCCAGCAGCGCCGCAACGGGGGACACTGAAGCTTTCTTT
abundance: NA
j_gene: TRBJ1-1
v_gene: TRBV5-6
d_gene: NA

CDR3aa: CASGDRGYEQYF
CDR3nt: TGCGCCAGCGGCGATAGAGGGTACGAGCAGTACTTC
abundance: few
j_gene: TRBJ2-7
v_gene: TRBV10-1
d_gene: NA

CDR3aa: CASSYSRAFYEQYF
CDR3nt: TGTGCCAGCAGTTACTCGAGAGCTTTCTACGAGCAGTACTTC
abundance: NA
j_gene: TRBJ2-7
v_gene: TRBV6-5
d_gene: NA

CDR3aa: CASSLAGGQGNEKLFF
CDR3nt: TGTGCCAGCAGCTTAGCGGGGGGACAGGGCAACGAAAAACTGTTTTTT
abundance: NA
j_gene: TRBJ1-4
v_gene: TRBV7-9
d_gene: TRBD1

CDR3aa: CASRWDKELGVAFF
CDR3nt: TGTGCCAGCAGGTGGGACAAAGAATTAGGGGTGGCTTTCTTT
abundance: NA
j_gene: TRBJ1-1
v_gene: TRBV6-5
d_gene: NA

CDR3aa: CASSFNGGGNYNEQFF
CDR3nt: TGTGCCAGCAGTTTTAATGGAGGGGGCAACTACAATGAGCAGTTCTTC
abundance: NA
j_gene: TRBJ2-1
v_gene: TRBV6-5
d_gene: NA

CDR3aa: CASSSTGTARYGYTF
CDR3nt: TGTGCCAGCAGTTCGACAGGGACCGCAAGGTATGGCTACACCTTC
abundance: NA
j_gene: TRBJ1-2
v_gene: TRBV28
d_gene: TRBD1